A selection of T cell receptor beta chains follows, all from one sample in a study of cytomegalovirus exposure and HLA in healthy donors. Assay used: immunoSEQ multiplex PCR; TCRdb lists only in-frame clones, some missing. Of about 210,000 clones listed, roughly 85% are singletons. The sample comprised PBMCs. The receptors were gathered from a male donor in good health and CMV-seronegative. Both conserved end residues are part of each CDR3. Each record gives: D gene, J gene, V gene, clone size, CDR3 protein, CDR3 DNA. A D gene is named only where the DNA matches it firmly. A row's size may be missing; if present it is once, few, many or a size class.

D: NA; J: TRBJ1-2; V: TRBV28; size: NA; CDR3: CASSLFGTLYGYTF; DNA: TGTGCCAGCAGTTTATTCGGGACACTCTATGGCTACACCTTC
D: TRBD2; J: TRBJ2-1; V: TRBV7-3; size: few; CDR3: CASSTRTSGVDPYNEQFF; DNA: TGTGCCAGCAGCACCCGGACTAGCGGGGTAGACCCCTACAATGAGCAGTTCTTC
D: TRBD2; J: TRBJ2-1; V: TRBV9; size: few; CDR3: CASRGLADEQFF; DNA: TGTGCCAGCAGGGGACTAGCCGATGAGCAGTTCTTC
D: TRBD1; J: TRBJ1-2; V: TRBV9; size: NA; CDR3: CASSPQTGTNYGYTF; DNA: TGTGCCAGCAGCCCTCAGACAGGGACTAACTATGGCTACACCTTC
D: TRBD2; J: TRBJ2-7; V: TRBV10-3; size: NA; CDR3: CAISDRGVTYEQYF; DNA: TGTGCCATCAGTGATCGGGGGGTCACCTACGAGCAGTACTTC
D: TRBD1; J: TRBJ2-3; V: TRBV15; size: once; CDR3: CATSRDFGRGLSDTQYF; DNA: TGTGCCACCAGCAGAGATTTTGGCAGGGGGCTTTCAGATACGCAGTATTTT
D: NA; J: TRBJ1-3; V: TRBV6-1; size: NA; CDR3: CASSEAQQGSGNTIYF; DNA: TGTGCCAGCAGTGAAGCGCAACAGGGCTCTGGAAACACCATATATTTT
D: TRBD1; J: TRBJ1-6; V: TRBV7-2; size: NA; CDR3: CASSLEGTVYNSPLHF; DNA: TGTGCCAGCAGCTTAGAGGGGACAGTCTATAATTCACCCCTCCACTTT
D: TRBD1; J: TRBJ1-1; V: TRBV30; size: NA; CDR3: CAWSGDRGPGAFF; DNA: TGTGCCTGGAGTGGGGACAGGGGGCCTGGGGCTTTCTTT
D: NA; J: TRBJ2-3; V: TRBV18; size: once; CDR3: CASSPPRRYSTDTQYF; DNA: TGTGCCAGCTCACCACCGCGGAGATACTCCACAGATACGCAGTATTTT
D: TRBD1; J: TRBJ2-7; V: TRBV11-2; size: once; CDR3: CASSLLTGGPYEQYF; DNA: TGTGCCAGCAGCTTACTAACAGGGGGACCCTACGAGCAGTACTTC
D: NA; J: TRBJ1-1; V: TRBV7-9; size: few; CDR3: CASSSPTDSEAFF; DNA: TGTGCCAGCAGCTCACCCACAGACAGCGAAGCTTTCTTT
D: NA; J: TRBJ1-2; V: TRBV6-5; size: NA; CDR3: CASSWGGGYTF; DNA: TGTGCCAGCAGTTGGGGAGGGGGCTACACCTTC
D: TRBD1; J: TRBJ2-1; V: TRBV29-1; size: once; CDR3: CSETTGTYNEQFF; DNA: TGCAGCGAGACGACAGGGACCTACAATGAGCAGTTCTTC
D: NA; J: TRBJ1-1; V: TRBV15; size: NA; CDR3: CATSRDRVHTEAFF; DNA: TGTGCCACCAGCAGAGATCGGGTGCACACTGAAGCTTTCTTT
D: TRBD1; J: TRBJ1-6; V: TRBV5-1; size: NA; CDR3: CASSLGQGIFSPLHF; DNA: TGCGCCAGCAGCTTGGGACAGGGGATATTTTCACCCCTCCACTTT
D: NA; J: TRBJ1-2; V: TRBV27; size: NA; CDR3: CASSADGGQYGYTF; DNA: TGTGCCAGCAGTGCAGACGGGGGGCAGTATGGCTACACCTTC
D: TRBD1; J: TRBJ1-6; V: TRBV27; size: NA; CDR3: CASSFVPGQGGKSPLHF; DNA: TGTGCCAGCAGTTTCGTCCCGGGACAGGGTGGGAAATCACCCCTCCACTTT
D: TRBD1; J: TRBJ2-4; V: TRBV5-1; size: NA; CDR3: CASSLRPGTGDIKNIQYF; DNA: TGCGCCAGCAGCTTGCGTCCCGGGACAGGGGATATCAAAAACATTCAGTACTTC
D: NA; J: TRBJ2-7; V: TRBV27; size: NA; CDR3: CASSLGRSSYEQYF; DNA: TGTGCCAGCAGTTTAGGGAGAAGCTCCTACGAGCAGTACTTC
D: TRBD2; J: TRBJ2-1; V: TRBV15; size: once; CDR3: CATSPGTSGGSYNEQFF; DNA: TGTGCCACCAGCCCGGGGACTAGCGGGGGCTCCTACAATGAGCAGTTCTTC
D: NA; J: TRBJ2-1; V: TRBV27; size: NA; CDR3: CASSLAGSLYNEQFF; DNA: TGTGCCAGCAGTTTAGCGGGGAGCCTATACAATGAGCAGTTCTTC
D: NA; J: TRBJ1-2; V: TRBV28; size: NA; CDR3: CASSVQDYGYTF; DNA: TGTGCCAGCAGTGTCCAGGACTATGGCTACACCTTC
D: TRBD2; J: TRBJ2-1; V: TRBV9; size: NA; CDR3: CASSVGGLAGYNEQFF; DNA: TGTGCCAGCAGCGTAGGGGGACTAGCGGGGTACAATGAGCAGTTCTTC
D: TRBD1; J: TRBJ2-7; V: TRBV7-8; size: NA; CDR3: CASSRGQGYEQYF; DNA: TGTGCCAGCAGCCGTGGACAGGGCTACGAGCAGTACTTC
D: TRBD1; J: TRBJ1-1; V: TRBV27; size: NA; CDR3: CASSSDRGMNTEAFF; DNA: TGTGCCAGCAGTAGCGACAGGGGCATGAACACTGAAGCTTTCTTT
D: NA; J: TRBJ1-2; V: TRBV6-6; size: NA; CDR3: CASSYSGIFNYGYTF; DNA: TGTGCCAGCAGTTACTCCGGGATTTTTAACTATGGCTACACCTTC
D: TRBD1; J: TRBJ1-4; V: TRBV30; size: once; CDR3: CAWSVRDRLFF; DNA: TGTGCCTGGAGTGTACGGGACAGACTGTTTTTT
D: TRBD1; J: TRBJ2-2; V: TRBV30; size: NA; CDR3: CAWDRGGGELFF; DNA: TGTGCCTGGGACAGGGGTGGCGGGGAGCTGTTTTTT
D: TRBD1; J: TRBJ1-4; V: TRBV5-4; size: once; CDR3: CASSLAKGAHEKLFF; DNA: TGTGCCAGCAGCTTGGCCAAGGGGGCGCATGAAAAACTGTTTTTT
D: NA; J: TRBJ1-2; V: TRBV6-1; size: NA; CDR3: CASKVGNYGYTF; DNA: TGTGCCAGCAAAGTCGGGAACTATGGCTACACCTTC
D: TRBD1; J: TRBJ2-7; V: TRBV11-2; size: NA; CDR3: CASSPRQGVYHEQYF; DNA: TGTGCCAGCAGCCCCCGACAGGGGGTCTACCACGAGCAGTACTTC
D: NA; J: TRBJ1-4; V: TRBV6-1; size: once; CDR3: CASRGQSGEKLFF; DNA: TGTGCCAGCAGGGGTCAGTCGGGTGAAAAACTGTTTTTT
D: TRBD1; J: TRBJ1-4; V: TRBV5-6; size: NA; CDR3: CASSRNDRELEKLFF; DNA: TGTGCCAGCAGCCGAAATGACAGGGAACTTGAAAAACTGTTTTTT
D: TRBD2; J: TRBJ2-2; V: TRBV5-1; size: NA; CDR3: CASSLPPSGRGGSGELFF; DNA: TGCGCCAGCAGCTTGCCACCCTCAGGGCGGGGGGGCTCCGGGGAGCTGTTTTTT
D: TRBD1; J: TRBJ2-7; V: TRBV7-6; size: few; CDR3: CASSLGTGSGEQYF; DNA: TGTGCCAGCAGCTTAGGGACAGGGTCCGGGGAGCAGTACTTC
D: TRBD2; J: TRBJ2-7; V: TRBV9; size: NA; CDR3: CASSAAGSGISHEQYF; DNA: TGTGCCAGCAGCGCCGCGGGTAGCGGGATTTCCCACGAGCAGTACTTC
D: TRBD1; J: TRBJ1-1; V: TRBV7-6; size: NA; CDR3: CASSLGQGLTEAFF; DNA: TGTGCCAGCAGCTTGGGACAGGGATTAACTGAAGCTTTCTTT
D: TRBD2; J: TRBJ2-3; V: TRBV11-2; size: NA; CDR3: CASSLGGGSTDTQYF; DNA: TGTGCCAGCAGCTTGGGCGGGGGGAGCACAGATACGCAGTATTTT
D: TRBD1; J: TRBJ1-2; V: TRBV5-4; size: NA; CDR3: CASSFQGVVLGYTF; DNA: TGTGCCAGCAGCTTCCAGGGGGTGGTACTAGGCTACACCTTC
D: TRBD1; J: TRBJ2-5; V: TRBV6-5; size: once; CDR3: CASSYPDRGRETQYF; DNA: TGTGCCAGCAGTTACCCCGACAGGGGGCGAGAGACCCAGTACTTC
D: NA; J: TRBJ1-2; V: TRBV6-5; size: NA; CDR3: CASSYSPVNGYTF; DNA: TGTGCCAGCAGTTACTCCCCGGTGAATGGCTACACCTTC
D: NA; J: TRBJ2-7; V: TRBV7-6; size: NA; CDR3: CASSPREPGQSSYEQYF; DNA: TGTGCCAGCAGCCCACGGGAGCCGGGACAGAGCTCCTACGAGCAGTACTTC
D: NA; J: TRBJ1-1; V: TRBV10-2; size: NA; CDR3: CASSEIAETMNTEAFF; DNA: TGCGCCAGCAGTGAGATAGCAGAAACCATGAACACTGAAGCTTTCTTT
D: NA; J: TRBJ2-5; V: TRBV15; size: few; CDR3: CATSAGGQETQYF; DNA: TGTGCCACCAGCGCCGGGGGACAGGAGACCCAGTACTTC
D: TRBD1; J: TRBJ1-2; V: TRBV4-2; size: NA; CDR3: CASSQEFATGLTNYGYTF; DNA: TGTGCCAGCAGCCAAGAGTTCGCGACAGGGTTAACTAACTATGGCTACACCTTC
D: NA; J: TRBJ1-1; V: TRBV29-1; size: NA; CDR3: CSVGASEGTEAFF; DNA: TGCAGCGTGGGGGCCAGCGAGGGCACTGAAGCTTTCTTT
D: NA; J: TRBJ1-2; V: TRBV6-5; size: NA; CDR3: CASSYSTRDGYTF; DNA: TGTGCCAGCAGTTACTCGACCCGGGATGGCTACACCTTC
D: TRBD2; J: TRBJ2-7; V: TRBV4-3; size: NA; CDR3: CASSHLAGDYEQYF; DNA: TGCGCCAGCAGCCACCTAGCGGGTGACTACGAGCAGTACTTC
D: TRBD1; J: TRBJ1-5; V: TRBV30; size: NA; CDR3: CAWGQGTTYSNQPQHF; DNA: TGTGCCTGGGGACAGGGGACTACCTATAGCAATCAGCCCCAGCATTTT
D: TRBD1; J: TRBJ1-2; V: TRBV25-1; size: few; CDR3: CASSGPGQGSGYTF; DNA: TGTGCCAGCAGTGGCCCGGGACAGGGAAGTGGCTACACCTTC
D: TRBD2; J: TRBJ2-5; V: TRBV10-3; size: NA; CDR3: CAIRPHGTSGTKETQYF; DNA: TGTGCCATCAGGCCCCATGGGACTAGCGGGACGAAAGAGACCCAGTACTTC
D: NA; J: TRBJ1-1; V: TRBV5-1; size: NA; CDR3: CASSIPRGVNTEAFF; DNA: TGCGCCAGCAGCATACCACGCGGAGTCAACACTGAAGCTTTCTTT